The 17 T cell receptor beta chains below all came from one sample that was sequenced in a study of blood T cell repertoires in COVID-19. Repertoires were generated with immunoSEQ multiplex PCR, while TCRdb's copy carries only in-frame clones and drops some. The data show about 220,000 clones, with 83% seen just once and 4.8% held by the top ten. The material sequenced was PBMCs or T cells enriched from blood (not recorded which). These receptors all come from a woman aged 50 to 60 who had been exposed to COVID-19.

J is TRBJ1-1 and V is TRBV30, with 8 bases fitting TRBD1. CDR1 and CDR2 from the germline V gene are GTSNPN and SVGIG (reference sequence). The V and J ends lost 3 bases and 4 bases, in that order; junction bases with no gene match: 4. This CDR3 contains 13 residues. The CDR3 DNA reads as TGTGCCTGGAGCGACAGGGGCCCCACTGAAGCTTTCTTT. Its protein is CAWSDRGPTEAFF.

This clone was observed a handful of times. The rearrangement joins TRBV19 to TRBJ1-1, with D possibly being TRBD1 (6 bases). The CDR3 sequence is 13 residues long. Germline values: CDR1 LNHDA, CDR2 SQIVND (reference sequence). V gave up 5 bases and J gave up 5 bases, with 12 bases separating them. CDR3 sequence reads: CASSGGRWTEAFF. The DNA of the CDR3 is TGTGCCAGTAGTGGGGGCAGGTGGACTGAAGCTTTCTTT.

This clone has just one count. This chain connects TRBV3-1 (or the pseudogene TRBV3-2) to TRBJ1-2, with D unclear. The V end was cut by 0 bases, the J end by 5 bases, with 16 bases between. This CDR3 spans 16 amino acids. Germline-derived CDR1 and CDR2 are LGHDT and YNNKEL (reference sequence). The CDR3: CASSQDPLRISYGYTF. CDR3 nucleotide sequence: TGTGCCAGCAGCCAAGATCCCCTCAGGATTTCGTATGGCTACACCTTC.

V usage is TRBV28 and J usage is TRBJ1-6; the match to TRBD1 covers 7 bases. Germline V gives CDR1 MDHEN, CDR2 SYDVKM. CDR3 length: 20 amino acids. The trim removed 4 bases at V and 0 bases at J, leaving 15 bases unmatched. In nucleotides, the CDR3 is TGTGCCAGCAGTTGGCAGGCAGGCTCACAGGGGAGCTCCTATAATTCACCCCTCCACTTT. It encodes CASSWQAGSQGSSYNSPLHF.

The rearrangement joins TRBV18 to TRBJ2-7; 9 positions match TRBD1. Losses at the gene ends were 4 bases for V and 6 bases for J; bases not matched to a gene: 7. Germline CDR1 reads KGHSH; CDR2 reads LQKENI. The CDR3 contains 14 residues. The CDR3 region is CASSQDRTGVEQYF. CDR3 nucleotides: TGTGCCAGCTCACAAGATAGGACAGGGGTCGAGCAGTACTTC.

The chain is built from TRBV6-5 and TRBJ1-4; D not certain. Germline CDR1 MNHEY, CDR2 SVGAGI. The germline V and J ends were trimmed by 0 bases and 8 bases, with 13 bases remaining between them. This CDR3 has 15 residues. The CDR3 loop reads CASSYSGTAREKLFF. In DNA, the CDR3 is TGTGCCAGCAGTTACTCGGGCACCGCCAGGGAAAAACTGTTTTTT.

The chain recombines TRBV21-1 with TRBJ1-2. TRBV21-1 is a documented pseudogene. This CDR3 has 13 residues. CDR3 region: CASSEWGLNGYTF. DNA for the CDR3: TGTGCCAGCAGCGAGTGGGGACTGAATGGCTACACCTTC.

CDR3 amino acids: CASSPISQVNTEAFF. The CDR3 bases are TGTGCCAGCTCACCAATATCCCAGGTGAACACTGAAGCTTTCTTT. The chain has TRBV18 and TRBJ1-1, with D unclear. This CDR3 is 15 amino acids long. Between the trimmed V and J ends, which lost 2 bases and 0 bases, there was a span of 10 bases. Germline assignment: CDR1 KGHSH and CDR2 LQKENI.

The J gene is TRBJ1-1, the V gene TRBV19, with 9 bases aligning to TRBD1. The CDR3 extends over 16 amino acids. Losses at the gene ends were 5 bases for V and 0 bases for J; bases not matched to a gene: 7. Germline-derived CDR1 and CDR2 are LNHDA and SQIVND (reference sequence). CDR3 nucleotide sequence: TGTGCCAGTAGTCGAGTGACAGGGGGAATGAACACTGAAGCTTTCTTT. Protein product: CASSRVTGGMNTEAFF.

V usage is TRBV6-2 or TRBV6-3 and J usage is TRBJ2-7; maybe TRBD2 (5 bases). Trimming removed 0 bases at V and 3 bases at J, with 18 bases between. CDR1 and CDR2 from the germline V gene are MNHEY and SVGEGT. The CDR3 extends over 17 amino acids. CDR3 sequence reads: CASSYSSRGRAHYEQYF. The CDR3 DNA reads TGTGCCAGCAGTTACTCGAGTAGAGGGCGGGCTCACTACGAGCAGTACTTC.

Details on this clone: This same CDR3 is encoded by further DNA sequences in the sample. The CDR3 loop is CASRLTGSVQPQHF. Written as DNA, the CDR3 is TGTGCCAGCAGGCTAACAGGGTCTGTTCAGCCCCAGCATTTT. The gene calls are TRBV6-5 and TRBJ1-5, with a tentative D call TRBD1 (6 bases). CDR3 length: 14 amino acids. Trimming took 6 bases from V and 6 from J, leaving 15 bases between them. Germline V gene data show CDR1 as MNHEY and CDR2 as SVGAGI.

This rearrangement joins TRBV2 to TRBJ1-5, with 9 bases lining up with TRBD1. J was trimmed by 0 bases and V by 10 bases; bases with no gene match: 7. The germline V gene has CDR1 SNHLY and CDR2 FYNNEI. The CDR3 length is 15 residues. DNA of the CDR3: TGTGCCACCTCGAACAGGGGGCGTAGCAATCAGCCCCAGCATTTT. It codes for CATSNRGRSNQPQHF.

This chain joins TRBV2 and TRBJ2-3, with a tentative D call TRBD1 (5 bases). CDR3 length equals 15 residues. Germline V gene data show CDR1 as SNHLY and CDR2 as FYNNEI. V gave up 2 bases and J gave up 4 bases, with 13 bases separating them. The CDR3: CASSEQGGSADTQYF. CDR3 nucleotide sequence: TGTGCCAGCAGTGAACAGGGTGGCTCGGCAGATACGCAGTATTTT.

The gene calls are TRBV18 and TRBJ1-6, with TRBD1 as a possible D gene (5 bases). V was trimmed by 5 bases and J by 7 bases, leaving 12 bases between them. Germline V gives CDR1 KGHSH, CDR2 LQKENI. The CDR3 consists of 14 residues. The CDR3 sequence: CASSSDGGNSPLHF. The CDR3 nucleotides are TGTGCCAGCTCATCGGACGGGGGAAATTCACCCCTCCACTTT.

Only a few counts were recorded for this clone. CDR3 DNA: TGTGCCAGCAGTTCACAGGGGAAAAAACTGTTTTTT. Amino acids: CASSSQGKKLFF. The chain combines TRBV28 with TRBJ1-4; TRBD1 aligns across 7 bases. V shed 4 bases, J shed 9 bases, and the junction held 2 bases outside the gene matches. The CDR3 covers 12 residues. From germline, CDR1 is MDHEN and CDR2 SYDVKM.

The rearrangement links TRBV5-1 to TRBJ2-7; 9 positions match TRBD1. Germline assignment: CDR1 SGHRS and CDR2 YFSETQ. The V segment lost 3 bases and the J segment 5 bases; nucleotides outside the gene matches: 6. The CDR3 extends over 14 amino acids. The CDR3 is CASSSLGQGNEQYF. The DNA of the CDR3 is TGCGCCAGCAGCTCTCTGGGACAGGGTAACGAGCAGTACTTC.

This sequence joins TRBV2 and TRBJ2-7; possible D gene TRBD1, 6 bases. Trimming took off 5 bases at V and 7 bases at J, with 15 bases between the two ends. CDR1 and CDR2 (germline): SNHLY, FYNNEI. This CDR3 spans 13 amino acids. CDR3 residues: CASSYYQGGEQYF. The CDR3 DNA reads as TGTGCCAGCAGTTACTATCAAGGGGGTGAGCAGTACTTC.